This T cell receptor (beta chain) was recorded in a study of blood T cell repertoires in COVID-19. Turning to the study itself: Nucleic acid was either cDNA or gDNA, and it came from T cells, B-cell-depleted T cells, or PBMCs.

As processed by the authors: Amplification of reference gene primers provided the estimated nucleated cell counts. The method was immunoSEQ multiplex PCR; TCRdb's version includes in-frame clones alone and lacks a portion of them. D and trimming were read from the DNA, whereas the V and J calls and clone size are those reported in that table. The sample records 100,000 to 150,000 clones, 75% to 80% being singletons. Trimming left V 6 bases short and J 1 base short, with 5 bases between. CDR1 SGHVS and CDR2 FNYEAQ come from the germline V gene. This CDR3 is built from 12 residues. This chain uses TRBV7-6 with TRBJ2-3; D gene ambiguous. This receptor was taken from a human donor in a cohort sampled during active COVID-19. Sequencing was carried out using peripheral blood. CDR3 residues: CASSPGTDTQYF. For the CDR3, the DNA is TGTGCCAGCAGTCCCGGCACAGATACGCAGTATTTT.